These T cell receptor beta chains were read from a single sample in a study of shared clonotypes between healthy human individuals. Data came from immunoSEQ multiplex PCR; TCRdb stores just in-frame clones and leaves some out. The sample has approximately 720,000 clones, just over 90% seen once; the top ten hold approximately 24%. Sequences were obtained from naive CD8+ T cells sorted from blood. Receptor source: a young man in good health. CDR3s include the opening cysteine and the closing phenylalanine or tryptophan. A D gene is named only where the DNA matches it firmly. Part of the rows lack a size; the others show once, few, many or a class for expanded clones.

V gene	clone size	J gene	D gene	CDR3 protein	CDR3 DNA
TRBV4-1	.	TRBJ2-7	.	CASSQIKRSSYEQYF	TGCGCCAGCAGCCAGATCAAAAGGAGCTCCTACGAGCAGTACTTC
TRBV28	.	TRBJ2-5	.	CASSTRTNLRETQYF	TGTGCCAGCAGTACAAGAACAAACCTGCGAGAGACCCAGTACTTC
TRBV7-7	.	TRBJ2-1	TRBD2	CASSLEAGAYNEQFF	TGTGCCAGCTCACTCGAAGCGGGAGCTTACAATGAGCAGTTCTTC
TRBV7-9	.	TRBJ1-5	TRBD1	CASSLGEAGGYSNQPQHF	TGTGCCAGCAGCTTAGGCGAGGCAGGGGGATATAGCAATCAGCCCCAGCATTTT
TRBV28	.	TRBJ1-2	.	CASSQRAYGYTF	TGTGCCAGCAGCCAAAGGGCTTATGGCTACACCTTC
TRBV15	.	TRBJ1-5	.	CATSQSRAYNQPQHF	TGTGCCACCAGCCAATCAAGAGCTTACAATCAGCCCCAGCATTTT
TRBV15	.	TRBJ2-7	.	CATHSGFEQYF	TGTGCCACCCACTCCGGATTCGAGCAGTACTTC
TRBV18	.	TRBJ1-1	TRBD1	CASSRLGDRDTEAFF	TGTGCCAGCTCACGATTAGGGGACAGAGACACTGAAGCTTTCTTT
TRBV7-2	.	TRBJ1-2	.	CASSPYKGPRYGYTF	TGTGCCAGCAGCCCCTACAAGGGGCCCCGCTATGGCTACACCTTC
TRBV9	.	TRBJ1-6	.	CASSVAVTVDSPLHF	TGTGCCAGCAGCGTAGCCGTGACAGTTGATTCACCCCTCCACTTT
TRBV5-4	.	TRBJ2-1	.	CASSLASVGYFF	TGTGCCAGCAGCTTGGCTTCAGTCGGGTATTTCTTC
TRBV7-9	.	TRBJ1-1	.	CASSLALGARTEAFF	TGTGCCAGCAGCTTAGCTTTAGGGGCTAGGACTGAAGCTTTCTTT
TRBV28	few	TRBJ1-5	.	CASSPPDSNQPQHF	TGTGCCAGCAGTCCCCCGGACAGCAATCAGCCCCAGCATTTT
TRBV10-1	.	TRBJ1-4	.	CASSESRNNEKLFF	TGCGCCAGCAGTGAGTCAAGGAATAATGAAAAACTGTTTTTT
TRBV9	.	TRBJ2-3	TRBD2	CASSVFASGSTDTQYF	TGTGCCAGCAGCGTTTTCGCTAGCGGGAGCACAGATACGCAGTATTTT
TRBV7-9	few	TRBJ2-2	.	CASIGGGELFF	TGTGCCAGCATTGGGGGCGGGGAGCTGTTTTTT
TRBV27	.	TRBJ1-5	TRBD1	CASSSIRTGSFLDQPQHF	TGTGCCAGCAGTTCTATCAGGACAGGGTCGTTTTTGGACCAGCCCCAGCATTTT
TRBV2	many	TRBJ2-5	.	CASRTGGGETQYF	TGTGCCAGCAGGACAGGAGGTGGTGAGACCCAGTACTTC
TRBV5-4	.	TRBJ2-7	.	CASSWAVGSGYEQYF	TGTGCCAGCAGCTGGGCCGTGGGTTCTGGCTACGAGCAGTACTTC
TRBV4-3	.	TRBJ2-3	TRBD2	CASSQVVASGGMTDTQYF	TGCGCCAGCAGCCAAGTAGTTGCAAGCGGGGGGATGACAGATACGCAGTATTTT
TRBV9	.	TRBJ2-1	.	CASSPSHPREGGSYNEQFF	TGTGCCAGCAGCCCTAGTCATCCCAGGGAAGGGGGTTCATACAATGAGCAGTTCTTC
TRBV27	once	TRBJ1-1	.	CASSGFGGTEAFF	TGTGCCAGCAGTGGCTTTGGGGGGACTGAAGCTTTCTTT
TRBV6-5	.	TRBJ2-7	.	CASSYSIGNSYEQYF	TGTGCCAGCAGTTACTCGATCGGTAACTCCTACGAGCAGTACTTC
TRBV28	once	TRBJ1-5	TRBD1	CASSLDRDTDQPQHF	TGTGCCAGCAGTTTAGACAGGGACACGGATCAGCCCCAGCATTTT
TRBV7-9	.	TRBJ2-1	.	CASSSGPVLQVQFF	TGTGCCAGCAGCTCGGGCCCCGTCTTACAGGTGCAGTTCTTC
TRBV21-1	.	TRBJ2-1	.	CASSKEVLGGEQFF	TGTGCCAGCAGCAAAGAAGTCCTAGGGGGTGAGCAGTTCTTC
TRBV7-9	.	TRBJ2-7	TRBD1	CASSPTLGQIDEQYF	TGTGCCAGCAGCCCCACGTTGGGACAGATAGACGAGCAGTACTTC
TRBV9	.	TRBJ2-1	.	CASSDGGLTGSSYNEQFF	TGTGCCAGCAGCGATGGGGGTCTAACAGGGAGCTCCTACAATGAGCAGTTCTTC
TRBV19	.	TRBJ2-1	TRBD2	CASGTRGNEQFF	TGTGCCAGCGGGACTAGGGGCAATGAGCAGTTCTTC
TRBV4-1	.	TRBJ2-2	.	CASSQEGEGRLNTGELFF	TGCGCCAGCAGCCAAGAAGGGGAAGGCAGGTTGAACACCGGGGAGCTGTTTTTT
TRBV7-9	.	TRBJ2-7	TRBD1	CASSSDRPYEQYF	TGTGCCAGCAGCTCGGACAGGCCCTACGAGCAGTACTTC
TRBV27	.	TRBJ2-7	.	CASRARSYEQYF	TGTGCCAGCAGGGCCAGATCCTACGAGCAGTACTTC
TRBV7-2	.	TRBJ2-7	TRBD1	CASSRDRDRDYEQYF	TGTGCCAGCAGCAGGGACCGGGACAGGGACTACGAGCAGTACTTC
TRBV13	.	TRBJ2-7	TRBD2	CASAGGPYEQYF	TGTGCCAGCGCGGGAGGGCCCTACGAGCAGTACTTC
TRBV7-9	.	TRBJ2-7	TRBD1	CASSDRGPISYEQYF	TGTGCCAGCAGCGACAGGGGCCCTATTTCCTACGAGCAGTACTTC
TRBV7-9	.	TRBJ2-7	.	CASSSTLNYEQYF	TGTGCCAGCAGCTCGACTTTAAACTACGAGCAGTACTTC
TRBV4-1	.	TRBJ2-7	.	CASSLTDSYEQYF	TGCGCCAGCAGCCTGACAGATTCCTACGAGCAGTACTTC